This TCR beta chain was sequenced in a study of T cell repertoires in cytomegalovirus infection. Study overall: In public TCR beta signatures, there were indications of both CMV infection and matching HLA type.

The CDR3 spans 15 residues. Germline V lookup: CDR1 SEHNR, CDR2 FQNEAQ (reference sequence). The V segment lost 3 bases and the J segment 2 bases; nucleotides outside the gene matches: 5. Overall study findings and caveats: Ex vivo responses were dominated by HLA-C-restricted CMV-specific TCR beta clonotypes. Adding up the frequency of public TCR beta families identified people who carried CMV plus the relevant HLA.

TCRdb re-called the reads through MiXCR, storing one row per CDR3 protein. Of about 920,000 distinct CDR3 sequences detected, under 40% appear once; the ten largest clones hold around an eighth. In the case of this clonotype: The antigen is unknown.

The receptor was isolated from a human donor in good health (CMV status not recorded). Some clones in this sample may be carry-over from other donors' samples. The chain couples TRBV7-9 to TRBJ2-7, with 9 bases aligning to TRBD1. Sample: cultured CD8+ T cells from PBMCs, taken from culture after CMV antigen stimulation. CDR3 protein: CASSLTGQGTYEQYF. DNA of the CDR3: TGTGCCAGCAGCTTGACGGGACAGGGTACCTACGAGCAGTACTTC.